This TCR beta chain was found in a study of T cell responses to AZD1222 COVID-19 vaccine. Study-level results: At baseline, just five or six AZD1222 recipients tested seropositive. Two doses of AZD1222 preceded a rise in Spike-specific TCR breadth and depth. White British ancestry dominated among donors, who included more females, and clonal diversity was possibly underestimated.

Germline V gene data show CDR1 as MNHEY and CDR2 as SVGAGI. Trimming removed 4 bases from V and 0 bases from J; junction bases left unmatched: 4. The length of the CDR3 is 16 residues. This table comes from immunoSEQ multiplex PCR, and its TCRdb copy is limited to in-frame clones, with some not included. Counted here are roughly 140,000 clones, 85% to 95% occurring once; the ten biggest clones make up approximately 2.1%. On this clone: Its specificity is unknown.

The source of this sequence is an adult in good health. The V call is TRBV6-5, the J call TRBJ2-1, with 9 bases lining up with TRBD2. This specimen was peripheral blood, taken on day 0 of AZD1222 vaccination. The CDR3 protein is CASSSKAGGSYNEQFF. As DNA, the CDR3 is TGTGCCAGCAGTTCAAAAGCGGGGGGCTCCTACAATGAGCAGTTCTTC.